The entry below describes one T cell receptor (beta chain). This clonotype was counted a few times. Its target antigen remains unknown. No base quality information exists; no much larger clone differs at one position. The sample originates from a study of T-cell reconstitution after alpha-beta-depleted transplantation in children (dated by TCRdb to the mid-2010s). At the level of the whole study: T-cell immune reconstitution after TCRalphabeta/CD19-depleted allogeneic hematopoietic cell transplantation in children was quantitatively tracked in the study by means of TCR repertoire profiling. What the research found in general, with its limitations: Apparently early alphabetaT-cell count recovery about two months after transplant reportedly relied on only several hundred rapidly expanded clones derived from non-depleted graft cells. Over subsequent months, a decline in hyperexpanded clone frequencies was noted, and after one year, T-cell counts and TCRbeta diversity were mostly ascribed to newly produced T cells. The high TCRbeta diversity at day 60 in some patients was ascribed to recipient T cells and intrathymic progenitors that had survived conditioning.

The CDR3, cysteine through phenylalanine, is 15 amino acids long. Only the CDR3 portion is preserved as DNA: 45 bases, with reading frame beginning at the first base. V and J lose 5 bases and 1 base, and a span of 16 bases separates them. CDR1 and CDR2, looked up from the germline V gene (reference sequence), are DFQATT and SNEGSKA. This specimen's treatment or condition label, per the study, means: allogeneic hematopoietic cell transplantation with graft depleted of TCRalphabeta T cells and CD19 B cells. TCRalphabeta/CD19-depleted allogeneic hematopoietic cell grafts were given to the transplant recipients, all of whom were children. Library creation used PCR. The sequencer was an Illumina HiSeq 2500. TCR libraries were prepared with molecular barcoding, using unique molecular identifiers to normalize TCRbeta repertoire quantification. TCRdb itself trimmed the public reads at Q25 with fastp, ran MiXCR and retained productive beta chains. One record per CDR3 amino acid sequence lists the most common genes and DNA. The sample table shows about 420,000 distinct CDR3 sequences, and 15% to 20% are seen once. Around 28% of the sample is held by the ten biggest clonotypes.

This receptor was identified in a boy in the first two years of life who had a stem cell transplant for Wiskott-Aldrich syndrome, so the T cells may come from the graft donor. The chain is encoded by TRBV20-1 joined to TRBJ2-3; the D call is tentative, TRBD1 or TRBD2, as each matches 5 bases. The specimen comprised PBMCs, mostly from graft donor cells, sampled 360 days after TCRalphabeta/CD19-depleted stem cell transplant. The CDR3 is CSAEGRRMGTDTQYF. The DNA sequence is as follows: TGCAGTGCTGAGGGACGCCGGATGGGCACAGATACGCAGTATTTT.